This TCR beta chain came from a study of blood T cell repertoires in COVID-19. Sequencing used immunoSEQ multiplex PCR; TCRdb keeps in-frame clones, though not all of them. The data show around 15,000 clones, roughly 80% seen once. The V and J ends lost 1 base and 5 bases respectively, with 11 bases between them. This CDR3 has 15 amino acids. Germline loops: CDR1 LNHNV, CDR2 YYDKDF (reference sequence). The sequence came from a woman in her 70s with active COVID-19. Sequenced sample: peripheral blood. V gene TRBV15 combines with J gene TRBJ2-2; D is undetermined. CDR3 sequence reads: CATSRATEVTGELFF. The CDR3 region has the DNA TGTGCCACCAGCAGAGCAACAGAAGTTACCGGGGAGCTGTTTTTT.